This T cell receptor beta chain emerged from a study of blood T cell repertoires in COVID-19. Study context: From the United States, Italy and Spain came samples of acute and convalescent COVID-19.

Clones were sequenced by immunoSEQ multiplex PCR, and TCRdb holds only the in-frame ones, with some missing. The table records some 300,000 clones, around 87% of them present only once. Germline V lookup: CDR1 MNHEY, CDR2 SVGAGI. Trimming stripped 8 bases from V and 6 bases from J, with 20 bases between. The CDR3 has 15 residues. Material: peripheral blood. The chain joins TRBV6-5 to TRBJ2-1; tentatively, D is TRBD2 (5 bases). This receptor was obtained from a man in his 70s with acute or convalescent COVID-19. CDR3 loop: CASSRARVAANEQFF. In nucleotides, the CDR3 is TGTGCCAGCTCGAGGGCCCGTGTCGCGGCCAATGAGCAGTTCTTC.